What follows are 27 T cell receptor beta chains derived from one specimen sequenced in a study of OX40 agonist ivuxolimab in advanced cancers. Data came from immunoSEQ multiplex PCR; TCRdb stores just in-frame clones and leaves some out. Of some 86,000 clones listed, about nine tenths are singletons. The sample here was CD4+ or CD8+ T cells sorted from blood, taken in a trial of the OX40 agonist ivuxolimab. Receptor source: an adult with an advanced solid tumor such as melanoma, head and neck, liver or kidney cancer.

Remarks on this clone: This CDR3 is missing its conserved last phenylalanine or tryptophan, likely due to a read error. It is unclear where the CDR3 begins or ends on the DNA, so no DNA is shown, and the CDR3 is as TCRdb lists it. The CDR3: CASRLTPAGL. The J gene is TRBJ2-7, the V gene TRBV12-2. TRBV12-2 represents a pseudogene. The CDR3 is made up of 10 amino acids, end residues included.

The chain recombines TRBV28 with TRBJ1-1, with a weak D call TRBD1 (5 bases). V lost 4 bases, J lost 10 bases, and 10 bases lay in between. Germline V CDR1 and CDR2: MDHEN, SYDVKM. The CDR3 length is 11 residues. The CDR3 here is CASSWGRGAFF. CDR3 nucleotides: TGTGCCAGCAGTTGGGGAAGGGGAGCTTTCTTT.

The chain carries TRBV7-6 and TRBJ1-4, with a tentative D call TRBD1 (6 bases). CDR3 length: 17 amino acids. The ends were cut back, 1 base at V and 11 bases at J, with 23 bases in the middle. The germline gives CDR1 SGHVS, CDR2 FNYEAQ. The CDR3 coding sequence is TGTGCCAGCAGCTTAGAGGGCAGGGGTAACGAAGGCGGGAAACTGTTTTTT. This codes for CASSLEGRGNEGGKLFF. The whole variable domain, filled in from reference TRBV7-6 and TRBJ1-4, reads GAGVSQSPRYKVTKRGQDVALRCDPISGHVSLYWYRQALGQGPEFLTYFNYEAQQDKSGLPNDRFSAERPEGSISTLTIQRTEQRDSAMYRCASSLEGRGNEGGKLFFGSGTQLSVL.

The chain is built from TRBV7-2 and TRBJ2-7; possible D gene TRBD2, 5 bases. Germline CDR1 and CDR2: SGHTA and FQGNSA. CDR3 length: 14 amino acids. V was cut by 3 bases and J by 4 bases, with 13 bases left in between. The CDR3 nucleotides read TGTGCCAGCAGCTTGGGCGGATCGGGGTACGAGCAGTACTTC. It translates to CASSLGGSGYEQYF.

V and J are TRBV6-6 and TRBJ1-4, with a tentative D call TRBD1 (5 bases). Germline V gene data show CDR1 as MNHNY and CDR2 as SVGAGI (reference sequence). The CDR3 totals 13 residues. V lost 2 bases, J lost 7 bases, and 8 bases lay in between. CDR3 protein: CASSYVGGEKLFF. The CDR3 DNA follows: TGTGCCAGCAGTTACGTGGGGGGTGAAAAACTGTTTTTT.

V and J are TRBV29-1 and TRBJ1-5; D remains unclear. CDR1 and CDR2 (germline): SQVTM, ANQGSEA. The CDR3 covers 12 residues. Trimming took off 5 bases at V and 1 base at J, with 6 bases between the two ends. CDR3 residues: CSVQESNQPQHF. CDR3 DNA sequence: TGCAGCGTTCAGGAGAGCAATCAGCCCCAGCATTTT. The full variable domain, in which reference TRBV29-1 and TRBJ1-5 provide the parts outside the CDR3, is SAVISQKPSRDICQRGTSLTIQCQVDSQVTMMFWYRQQPGQSLTLIATANQGSEATYESGFVIDKFPISRPNLTFSTLTVSNMSPEDSSIYLCSVQESNQPQHFGDGTRLSIL.

The chain recombines TRBV7-2 with TRBJ2-7; TRBD1 is a possible D gene (7 bases). The CDR3 contains 14 residues. V dropped 5 bases and J dropped 3 bases, with 14 bases sitting between them. The germline V gene has CDR1 SGHTA and CDR2 FQGNSA. The CDR3 DNA sequence: TGTGCCAGCAGCGGGCAGGGGGGTAGCTACGAGCAGTACTTC. Protein: CASSGQGGSYEQYF.

The V call is TRBV5-1, the J call TRBJ2-3, with TRBD2 identical over 10 bases. V was clipped by 0 bases and J by 1 base; unmatched bases: 2. The CDR3 extends over 16 amino acids. CDR1 is SGHRS, CDR2 YFSETQ, per germline. The CDR3 DNA reads as TGCGCCAGCAGCTTGGCCGGGACTAGCGGCACAGATACGCAGTATTTT. Residues: CASSLAGTSGTDTQYF.

The chain carries TRBV29-1 and TRBJ1-2, with D perhaps TRBD1 (6 bases). Trimming pared 6 bases from V and 7 bases from J, leaving 15 bases between. Germline CDR1 and CDR2: SQVTM and ANQGSEA. The length of the CDR3 is 12 residues. The CDR3 is CSVEAGAGGYTF. CDR3 nucleotides: TGCAGCGTAGAGGCAGGGGCGGGTGGCTACACCTTC.

The chain combines TRBV7-9 with TRBJ2-7; 7 nucleotides agree with TRBD1. Unmatched junction bases numbered 9, after V lost 1 base and J lost 6 bases. CDR3 length equals 15 residues. CDR1 and CDR2 (germline): SEHNR, FQNEAQ (reference sequence). The CDR3 region is CASSLEPVAGGEQYF. CDR3 nucleotides: TGTGCCAGCAGCTTAGAACCCGTGGCAGGGGGCGAGCAGTACTTC.

This chain uses TRBV29-1 with TRBJ1-2; TRBD1 aligns across 7 bases. Germline assignment: CDR1 SQVTM and CDR2 ANQGSEA. This CDR3 is 13 amino acids long. Trimming cost V 5 bases and J 5 bases; bases outside gene matches: 8. CDR3 DNA: TGCAGCGTTTCACAGGGGAGTCTTTATGGCTACACCTTC. This codes for CSVSQGSLYGYTF.

This rearrangement joins TRBV27 to TRBJ2-7; the D is unclear. The V gene lost 5 bases and the J gene lost 0 bases, with 11 bases spanning the gap. CDR1 and CDR2 (germline): MNHEY, SMNVEV (reference sequence). CDR3 length: 14 residues. The DNA of the CDR3 is TGTGCCAGCAGTCCCCAGACGGACTCCTACGAGCAGTACTTC. This encodes CASSPQTDSYEQYF.

This chain links TRBV6-1 with TRBJ2-7, with D tentatively TRBD2 (6 bases). V lost 6 bases and J 2 bases, leaving 11 bases between the germline ends. There are 13 residues in the CDR3. In germline, CDR1 is MNHNS, CDR2 SASEGT. The CDR3 loop is CASSTSLTYEQYF. Here the CDR3 DNA reads TGTGCCAGCAGCACTAGCCTCACCTACGAGCAGTACTTC.

The genes are TRBV9 and TRBJ1-4, with D uncertain. The CDR3 totals 14 residues. V was trimmed by 5 bases and J by 5 bases, leaving 13 bases between them. Germline V lookup: CDR1 SGDLS, CDR2 YYNGEE. The CDR3, as DNA: TGTGCCAGCAGTTCATCTATAATCAATGAAAAACTGTTTTTT. This gives the protein CASSSSIINEKLFF.

The chain has TRBV5-1 and TRBJ2-1; 8 positions agree with TRBD1. CDR3 length equals 15 residues. Germline CDR1 and CDR2: SGHRS and YFSETQ. With 0 bases clipped from V and 4 bases from J, the junction kept 3 bases outside the gene matches. The CDR3 DNA is TGCGCCAGCAGCTTGGAACAGGGGGGATACAATGAGCAGTTCTTC. Encoded protein: CASSLEQGGYNEQFF.

The chain joins TRBV7-3 to TRBJ2-1; D ambiguous. Germline CDR1 reads SGHTA; CDR2 reads FQGTGA. V lost 6 bases, J lost 0 bases, and 12 bases lay in between. The CDR3 covers 15 residues. For the CDR3, the DNA is TGTGCCAGCAGTGGGTATGGAGTCTCCTACAATGAGCAGTTCTTC. Translation gives CASSGYGVSYNEQFF.

The chain carries TRBV5-1 and TRBJ2-2; 11 nucleotides line up with TRBD2. Germline CDR1 and CDR2: SGHRS and YFSETQ. The CDR3 is made up of 15 amino acids. The J segment lost 1 base and the V segment lost 7 bases, leaving 3 bases of the junction unmatched. The CDR3 DNA follows: TGCGCCAGCCAGGGACTAGCGGTGAACACCGGGGAGCTGTTTTTT. Its translation: CASQGLAVNTGELFF.

The chain has TRBV27 and TRBJ1-3; TRBD1 aligns across 7 bases. The J segment lost 2 bases and the V segment lost 5 bases, leaving 9 bases of the junction unmatched. This CDR3 is 16 amino acids long. Germline CDR1 and CDR2: MNHEY and SMNVEV (reference sequence). The CDR3, as DNA: TGTGCCAGCAGTCGAGGGGGACAGCTTACTGGAAACACCATATATTTT. Its translation is CASSRGGQLTGNTIYF.

This chain connects TRBV9 to TRBJ2-3; D not certain. The V end was cut by 4 bases, the J end by 0 bases, with 15 bases between. Germline lookup yields CDR1 SGDLS and CDR2 YYNGEE. This CDR3 is built from 16 residues. CDR3 residues: CASSQQSIPSTDTQYF. The CDR3 region has the DNA TGTGCCAGCAGCCAACAGTCGATCCCCAGCACAGATACGCAGTATTTT.

This clone turned up a few times. V usage is TRBV28 and J usage is TRBJ2-7; D unresolved. The CDR3 is 13 amino acids. Per the germline V gene, CDR1 is MDHEN and CDR2 is SYDVKM. V was cut by 3 bases and J by 4 bases, with 10 bases left in between. The CDR3 is CASSFHSSYEQYF. In nucleotides, the CDR3 is TGTGCCAGCAGTTTTCATAGTAGTTACGAGCAGTACTTC.

The V call is TRBV29-1, the J call TRBJ2-3; D call uncertain. The CDR3 runs to 13 residues. Germline CDR1 is SQVTM and CDR2 is ANQGSEA. V was pared by 6 bases and J by 4 bases, with 14 bases between. The CDR3 DNA sequence: TGCAGCGTGTGCAGTGTGGTCGCAGATACGCAGTATTTT. Its translation: CSVCSVVADTQYF.

In its sample, this clone was seen once. The chain couples TRBV25-1 to TRBJ2-7; D is unclear. With 4 bases removed from V and 0 bases from J, the gap between germline ends came to 13 bases. Looked up from germline, CDR1 is MGHDK and CDR2 is SYGVNS. The CDR3 length is 15 residues. The CDR3 spells CASSGAPPSSYEQYF. Here the CDR3 DNA reads TGTGCCAGCAGTGGGGCGCCGCCGAGCTCCTACGAGCAGTACTTC.

This chain connects TRBV7-3 to TRBJ2-7, with no clear D. The V end lost 5 bases, the J end lost 12 bases, and 14 bases lay between the germline ends. Germline V lookup: CDR1 SGHTA, CDR2 FQGTGA. CDR3 length equals 11 residues. The CDR3 sequence is CASSVKAKSYF. The CDR3 bases are TGTGCCAGCAGCGTTAAGGCTAAATCGTACTTC.

The chain uses TRBV7-2 and TRBJ1-2, with D possibly being TRBD1 (6 bases). The CDR3 is 15 amino acids. Germline V lookup: CDR1 SGHTA, CDR2 FQGNSA. Trimming left V 1 base short and J 8 bases short, with 17 bases between. The CDR3 DNA sequence: TGTGCCAGCAGCTTAGGAACAGGGCTGGAGAGGGGCTACACCTTC. Translating it yields CASSLGTGLERGYTF.

The chain has TRBV30 and TRBJ2-1; TRBD2 aligns across 10 bases. V shed 3 bases, J shed 12 bases, and the junction held 11 bases outside the gene matches. The germline CDR1 and CDR2 sequences are GTSNPN and SVGIG (reference sequence). The CDR3 extends over 14 amino acids. Here the CDR3 DNA reads TGTGCCTGGAGAGGTACCCGATCTAGCGGGGGGCAGTTCTTC. It codes for CAWRGTRSSGGQFF. The full variable domain, rest sourced from reference TRBV30 and TRBJ2-1, is SQTIHQWPATLVQPVGSPLSLECTVEGTSNPNLYWYRQAAGRGLQLLFYSVGIGQISSEVPQNLSASRPQDRQFILSSKKLLLSDSGFYLCAWRGTRSSGGQFFGPGTRLTVL.

This chain joins TRBV19 and TRBJ2-7, with 7 positions matching TRBD2. J was trimmed by 5 bases and V by 2 bases; bases with no gene match: 6. This CDR3 is 14 amino acids long. Germline CDR1 is LNHDA and CDR2 is SQIVND (reference sequence). The CDR3, as DNA: TGTGCCAGTAGTATATCTGGCGGGAGAAACGAGCAGTACTTC. Its protein is CASSISGGRNEQYF.

The V gene is TRBV6-1, the J gene TRBJ2-2; 9 nucleotides agree with TRBD2. J was trimmed by 3 bases and V by 2 bases; bases with no gene match: 7. In germline, CDR1 is MNHNS, CDR2 SASEGT. The CDR3 is made up of 17 amino acids. CDR3: CASSEWVAGAYTGELFF. The CDR3, as DNA: TGTGCCAGCAGTGAATGGGTAGCGGGAGCCTACACCGGGGAGCTGTTTTTT.